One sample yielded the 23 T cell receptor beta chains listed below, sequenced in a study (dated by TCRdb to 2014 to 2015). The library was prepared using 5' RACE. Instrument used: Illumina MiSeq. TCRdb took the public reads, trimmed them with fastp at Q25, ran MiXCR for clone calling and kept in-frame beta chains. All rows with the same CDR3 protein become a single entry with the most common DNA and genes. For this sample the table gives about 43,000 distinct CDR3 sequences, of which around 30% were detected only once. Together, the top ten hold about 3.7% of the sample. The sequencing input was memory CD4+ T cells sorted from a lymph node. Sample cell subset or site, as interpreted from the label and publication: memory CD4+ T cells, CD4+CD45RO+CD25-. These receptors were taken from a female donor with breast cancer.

The CDR3: CASSQAGDREYSGELFF. Here the CDR3 DNA reads TGCGCCAGCAGCCAAGCTGGGGACAGGGAATATAGCGGGGAGCTGTTTTTT. The genes are TRBV4-1 and TRBJ2-2, with 9 bases lining up with TRBD1. CDR1 is MGHRA and CDR2 is YSYEKL in the germline V gene. V was clipped by 1 base and J by 7 bases; unmatched bases: 10. The CDR3 extends over 17 amino acids.

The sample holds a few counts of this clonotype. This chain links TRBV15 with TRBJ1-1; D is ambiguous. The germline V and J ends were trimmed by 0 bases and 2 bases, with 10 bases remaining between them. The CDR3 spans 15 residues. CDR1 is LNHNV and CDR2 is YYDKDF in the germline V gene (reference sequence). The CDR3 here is CATSRDLVVNTEAFF. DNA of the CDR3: TGTGCCACCAGCAGAGATCTGGTGGTAAACACTGAAGCTTTCTTT.

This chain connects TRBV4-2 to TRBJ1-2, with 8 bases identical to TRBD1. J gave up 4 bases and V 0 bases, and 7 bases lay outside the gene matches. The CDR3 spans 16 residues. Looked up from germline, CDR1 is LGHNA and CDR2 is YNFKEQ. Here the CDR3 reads CASSQDLRGLVYGYTF. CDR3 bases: TGTGCCAGCAGCCAAGATCTCAGGGGGCTGGTCTATGGCTACACCTTC.

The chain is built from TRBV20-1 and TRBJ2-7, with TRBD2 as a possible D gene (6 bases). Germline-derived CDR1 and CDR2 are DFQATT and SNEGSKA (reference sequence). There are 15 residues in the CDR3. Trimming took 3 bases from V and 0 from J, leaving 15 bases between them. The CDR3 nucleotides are TGCAGTGCTAGCCCCCCCCTAGCGACCTCCTACGAGCAGTACTTC. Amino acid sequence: CSASPPLATSYEQYF.

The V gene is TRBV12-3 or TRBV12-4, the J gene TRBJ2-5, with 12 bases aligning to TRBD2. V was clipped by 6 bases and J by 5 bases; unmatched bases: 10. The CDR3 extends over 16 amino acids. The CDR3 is CASSPTSGSSEETQYF. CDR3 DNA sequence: TGTGCCAGCAGCCCGACTAGCGGGAGTTCGGAGGAGACCCAGTACTTC.

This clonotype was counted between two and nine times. The CDR3 DNA sequence: TGTGCCAGCAGTTTGGGGCCCGGGCTAATTCAGTACTTC. This codes for CASSLGPGLIQYF. This rearrangement joins TRBV27 to TRBJ2-4; maybe TRBD1 (5 bases). Trimming removed 3 bases from V and 10 bases from J, with 13 bases in between. The CDR3 runs 13 residues. Germline CDR1 and CDR2: MNHEY and SMNVEV (reference sequence).

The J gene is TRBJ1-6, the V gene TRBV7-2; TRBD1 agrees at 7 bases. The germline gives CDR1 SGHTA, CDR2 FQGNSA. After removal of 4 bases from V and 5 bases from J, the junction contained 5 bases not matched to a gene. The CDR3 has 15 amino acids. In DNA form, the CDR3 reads TGTGCCAGCAGCTGGGGACAGACCAATAATTCACCCCTCCACTTT. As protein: CASSWGQTNNSPLHF.

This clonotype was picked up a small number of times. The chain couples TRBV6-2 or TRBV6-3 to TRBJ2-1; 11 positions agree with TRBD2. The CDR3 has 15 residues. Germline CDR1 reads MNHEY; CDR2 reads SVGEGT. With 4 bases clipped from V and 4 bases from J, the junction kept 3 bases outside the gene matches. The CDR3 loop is CASSSRTSGYNEQFF. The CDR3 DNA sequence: TGTGCCAGCAGTTCGAGGACTAGCGGGTACAATGAGCAGTTCTTC.

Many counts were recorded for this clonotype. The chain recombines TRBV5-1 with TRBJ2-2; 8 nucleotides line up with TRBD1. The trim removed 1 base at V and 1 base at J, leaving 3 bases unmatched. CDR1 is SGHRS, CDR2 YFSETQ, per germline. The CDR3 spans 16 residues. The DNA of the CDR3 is TGCGCCAGCAGCTTGAATGGACAGGGGAACACCGGGGAGCTGTTTTTT. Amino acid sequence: CASSLNGQGNTGELFF.

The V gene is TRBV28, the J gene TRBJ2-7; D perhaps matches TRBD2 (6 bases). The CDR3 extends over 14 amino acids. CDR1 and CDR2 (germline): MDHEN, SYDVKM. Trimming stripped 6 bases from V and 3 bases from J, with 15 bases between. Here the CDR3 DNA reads TGTGCCAGCAGCTTCAGGGAGGAGCGCTACGAGCAGTACTTC. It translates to CASSFREERYEQYF.

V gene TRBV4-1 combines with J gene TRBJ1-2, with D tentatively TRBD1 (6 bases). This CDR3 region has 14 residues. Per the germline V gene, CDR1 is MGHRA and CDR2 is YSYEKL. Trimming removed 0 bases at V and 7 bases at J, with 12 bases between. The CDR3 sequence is CASSQDAGAGGYTF. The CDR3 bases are TGCGCCAGCAGCCAAGATGCGGGGGCCGGTGGCTACACCTTC.

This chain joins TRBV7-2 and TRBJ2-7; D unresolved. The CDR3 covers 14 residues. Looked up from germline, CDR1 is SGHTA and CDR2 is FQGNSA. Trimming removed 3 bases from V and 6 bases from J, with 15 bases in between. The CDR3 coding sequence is TGTGCCAGCAGCTTGTCGCCCGCGTCCCCCGAGCAGTACTTC. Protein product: CASSLSPASPEQYF.

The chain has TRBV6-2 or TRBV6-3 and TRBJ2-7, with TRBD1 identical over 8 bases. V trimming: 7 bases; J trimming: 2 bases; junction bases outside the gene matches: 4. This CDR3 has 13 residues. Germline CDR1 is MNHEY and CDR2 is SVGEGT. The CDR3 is CASTTTGAYEQYF. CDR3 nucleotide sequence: TGTGCCAGCACCACGACAGGGGCCTACGAGCAGTACTTC.

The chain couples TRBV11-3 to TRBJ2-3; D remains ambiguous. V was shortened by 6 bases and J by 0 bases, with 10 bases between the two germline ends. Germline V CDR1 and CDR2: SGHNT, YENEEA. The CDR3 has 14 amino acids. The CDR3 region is CASSPHRSTDTQYF. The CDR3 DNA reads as TGTGCCAGCAGTCCTCACAGAAGCACAGATACGCAGTATTTT.

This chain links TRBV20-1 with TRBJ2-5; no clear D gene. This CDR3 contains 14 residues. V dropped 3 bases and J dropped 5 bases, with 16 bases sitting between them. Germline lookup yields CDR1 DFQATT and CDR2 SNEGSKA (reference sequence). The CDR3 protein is CSASRQTGDETQYF. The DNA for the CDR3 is TGCAGTGCTAGCCGTCAGACCGGTGACGAGACCCAGTACTTC.

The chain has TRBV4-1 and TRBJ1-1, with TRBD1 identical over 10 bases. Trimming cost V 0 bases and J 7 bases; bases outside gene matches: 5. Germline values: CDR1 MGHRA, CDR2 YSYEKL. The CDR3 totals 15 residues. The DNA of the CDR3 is TGCGCCAGCAGCCAAGATAACTGGACAGGGGGTGAAGCTTTCTTT. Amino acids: CASSQDNWTGGEAFF.

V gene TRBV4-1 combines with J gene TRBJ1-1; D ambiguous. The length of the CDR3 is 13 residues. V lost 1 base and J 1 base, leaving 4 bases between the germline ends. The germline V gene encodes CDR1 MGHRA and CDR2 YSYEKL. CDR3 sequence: CASSQGQNTEAFF. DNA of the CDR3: TGCGCCAGCAGCCAAGGTCAGAACACTGAAGCTTTCTTT.

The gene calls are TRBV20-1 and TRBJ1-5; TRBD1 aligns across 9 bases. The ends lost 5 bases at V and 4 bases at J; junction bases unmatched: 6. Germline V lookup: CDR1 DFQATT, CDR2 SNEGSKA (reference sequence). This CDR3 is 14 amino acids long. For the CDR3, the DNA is TGCAGTGCTCGAAACAGGGGGCTGAATCAGCCCCAGCATTTT. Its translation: CSARNRGLNQPQHF.

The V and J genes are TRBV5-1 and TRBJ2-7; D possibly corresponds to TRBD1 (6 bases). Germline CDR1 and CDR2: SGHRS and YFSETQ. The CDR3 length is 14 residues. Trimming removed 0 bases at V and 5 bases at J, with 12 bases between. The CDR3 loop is CASSLEDRPDEQYF. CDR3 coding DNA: TGCGCCAGCAGCTTGGAAGACAGGCCTGACGAGCAGTACTTC.

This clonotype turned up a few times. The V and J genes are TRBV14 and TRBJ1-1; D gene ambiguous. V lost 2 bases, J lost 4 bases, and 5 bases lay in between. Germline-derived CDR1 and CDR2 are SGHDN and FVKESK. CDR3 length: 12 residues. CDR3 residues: CASSQNPTEAFF. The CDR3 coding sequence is TGTGCCAGCAGCCAAAACCCCACTGAAGCTTTCTTT.

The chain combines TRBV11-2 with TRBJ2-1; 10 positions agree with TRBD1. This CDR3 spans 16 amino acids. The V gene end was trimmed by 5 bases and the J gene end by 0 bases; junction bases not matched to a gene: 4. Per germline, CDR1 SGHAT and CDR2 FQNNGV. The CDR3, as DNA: TGTGCCAGCAGCAGACAGGGGGCGAGCTCCTACAATGAGCAGTTCTTC. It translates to CASSRQGASSYNEQFF. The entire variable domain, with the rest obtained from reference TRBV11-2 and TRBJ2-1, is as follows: EAGVAQSPRYKIIEKRQSVAFWCNPISGHATLYWYQQILGQGPKLLIQFQNNGVVDDSQLPKDRFSAERLKGVDSTLKIQPAKLEDSAVYLCASSRQGASSYNEQFFGPGTRLTVL.

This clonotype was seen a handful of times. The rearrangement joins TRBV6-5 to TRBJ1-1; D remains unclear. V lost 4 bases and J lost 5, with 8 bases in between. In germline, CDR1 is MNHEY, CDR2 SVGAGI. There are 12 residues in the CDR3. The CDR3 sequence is CASSSRFTEAFF. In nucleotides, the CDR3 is TGTGCCAGCAGTTCTCGGTTTACTGAAGCTTTCTTT.

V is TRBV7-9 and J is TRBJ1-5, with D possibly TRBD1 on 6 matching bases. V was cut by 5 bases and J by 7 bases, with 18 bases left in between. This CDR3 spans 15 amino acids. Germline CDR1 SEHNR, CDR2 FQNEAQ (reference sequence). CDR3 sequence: CASSPGAGAGQPQHF. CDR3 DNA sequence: TGTGCCAGCAGCCCCGGGGCGGGGGCTGGGCAGCCCCAGCATTTT. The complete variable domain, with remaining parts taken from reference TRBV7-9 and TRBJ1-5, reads DTGVSQNPRHKITKRGQNVTFRCDPISEHNRLYWYRQTLGQGPEFLTYFQNEAQLEKSRLLSDRFSAERPKGSFSTLEIQRTEQGDSAMYLCASSPGAGAGQPQHFGDGTRLSIL.